The 15 T cell receptor beta chains presented below share a single source sample, sequenced in a study of blood T cell repertoires in COVID-19. Sequencing used immunoSEQ multiplex PCR; TCRdb keeps in-frame clones, though not all of them. The data contain 150,000 to 200,000 clones, around nine tenths of them singletons. Material: peripheral blood. These receptor sequences come from a man between 65 and 85 years old with acute or convalescent COVID-19.

V gene TRBV9 combines with J gene TRBJ2-3, with TRBD2 matching 9 bases. The V and J ends lost 0 bases and 2 bases, in that order; junction bases with no gene match: 10. CDR3 length equals 18 residues. Per the germline V gene, CDR1 is SGDLS and CDR2 is YYNGEE. In DNA, the CDR3 is TGTGCCAGCAGCGTAGCTGTAGGGCTAGCGGGGAACACAGATACGCAGTATTTT. Translation: CASSVAVGLAGNTDTQYF. The variable domain in full, completed from reference TRBV9 and TRBJ2-3, reads DSGVTQTPKHLITATGQRVTLRCSPRSGDLSVYWYQQSLDQGLQFLIQYYNGEERAKGNILERFSAQQFPDLHSELNLSSLELGDSALYFCASSVAVGLAGNTDTQYFGPGTRLTVL.

This clone has more than one count but fewer than ten. V usage is TRBV18 and J usage is TRBJ1-1; D is unclear. The germline CDR1 and CDR2 sequences are KGHSH and LQKENI. Trimming shortened V by 3 bases and J by 1 base, and 6 bases separated the two germline ends. The CDR3 covers 13 residues. The CDR3 sequence is CASSPFGNTEAFF. The CDR3 DNA is TGTGCCAGCTCACCTTTCGGGAACACTGAAGCTTTCTTT.

The V call is TRBV6-1, the J call TRBJ1-1; D may be TRBD1 (6 bases). This CDR3 has 14 residues. In germline, CDR1 is MNHNS, CDR2 SASEGT. Trimming removed 3 bases at V and 3 bases at J, with 11 bases between. The CDR3 nucleotides read TGTGCCAGCAGTGAGCCGGACAGTTACACTGAAGCTTTCTTT. Protein sequence: CASSEPDSYTEAFF.

This clone has a handful of counts. The rearrangement links TRBV7-9 to TRBJ2-2; possible D gene TRBD1, 6 bases. CDR1 is SEHNR, CDR2 FQNEAQ, per germline (reference sequence). This CDR3 is 15 amino acids long. V was clipped by 7 bases and J by 4 bases, with 16 bases between them. This chain's CDR3 is CASNARGVSTGELFF. Written as DNA, the CDR3 is TGTGCCAGCAACGCCAGGGGCGTTAGCACCGGGGAGCTGTTTTTT.

This sequence joins TRBV19 and TRBJ2-2; a possible D gene is TRBD1 (5 bases). The length of the CDR3 is 15 residues. The germline V and J ends were trimmed by 0 bases and 7 bases, with 12 bases remaining between them. The germline V gene encodes CDR1 LNHDA and CDR2 SQIVND (reference sequence). In DNA form, the CDR3 reads TGTGCCAGTAGTATAGACCAGGGCGTCGGCGGGGAGCTGTTTTTT. Amino acid sequence: CASSIDQGVGGELFF.

J is TRBJ2-2 and V is TRBV4-2; TRBD1 might be the D (6 bases). Germline CDR1 and CDR2: LGHNA and YNFKEQ. The CDR3 has 15 amino acids. Trimming shortened V by 4 bases and J by 7 bases, and 16 bases separated the two germline ends. CDR3 bases: TGTGCCAGCAGCCTCCACGCAGGGGCGGGCGGGGAGCTGTTTTTT. Residues: CASSLHAGAGGELFF.

This chain joins TRBV2 and TRBJ1-5; D is undetermined. The CDR3 is 13 amino acids. V lost 4 bases and J 9 bases, leaving 13 bases between the germline ends. Germline V gene sequence: CDR1 SNHLY, CDR2 FYNNEI. CDR3 nucleotides: TGTGCCAGCAGTGGGGCGGGGTCACGGCCCCAGCATTTT. Translating it yields CASSGAGSRPQHF.

The CDR3 DNA follows: TGTGCCAGCAGCGTCGTAGGACAGGGCGGGGAGCTGTTTTTT. Encoded protein: CASSVVGQGGELFF. This chain joins TRBV9 and TRBJ2-2; 8 bases agree with TRBD1. The CDR3 spans 14 residues. The V gene's germline CDR1 is SGDLS and CDR2 YYNGEE. V shed 2 bases and J 7 bases; nucleotides not matched to a gene: 4.

This clone was observed once. The junction and the germline gene differ at one end; a read error may be behind it. The genes are TRBV30 and TRBJ1-2, with 7 bases fitting TRBD1. The CDR3 is 12 amino acids. Germline lookup yields CDR1 GTSNPN and CDR2 SVGIG (reference sequence). The CDR3 loop is CAWSVYDRALSF. The CDR3 DNA is TGTGCCTGGAGTGTATACGACAGGGCGCTCTCCTTC. Filled out from reference TRBV30 and TRBJ1-2, the complete variable domain reads SQTIHQWPATLVQPVGSPLSLECTVEGTSNPNLYWYRQAAGRGLQLLFYSVGIGQISSEVPQNLSASRPQDRQFILSSKKLLLSDSGFYLCAWSVYDRALSFGSGTRLTVV.

The chain links TRBV4-2 to TRBJ1-3; D gene uncertain. Germline V gives CDR1 LGHNA, CDR2 YNFKEQ. The CDR3 consists of 16 residues. V was clipped by 2 bases and J by 0 bases, with 11 bases between them. This CDR3 reads CASSQQPGSSGNTIYF. Here the CDR3 DNA reads TGTGCCAGCAGCCAACAACCGGGTTCCTCTGGAAACACCATATATTTT.

The rearrangement joins TRBV28 to TRBJ2-5, with TRBD2 matching 12 bases. Germline trimming cut 7 bases from V and 4 bases from J; bases unmatched to any gene: 7. Per germline, CDR1 MDHEN and CDR2 SYDVKM. The CDR3 runs to 15 residues. Here the CDR3 reads CASNLLAGGGETQYF. The CDR3 region has the DNA TGTGCCAGCAATCTACTAGCGGGAGGTGGAGAGACCCAGTACTTC.

The rearrangement uses TRBV9 and TRBJ1-2; D remains ambiguous. Trimming cost V 0 bases and J 6 bases, with 9 bases left between them. CDR3 length equals 13 residues. Germline CDR1 is SGDLS and CDR2 is YYNGEE. The CDR3 here is CASSVDGVDGYTF. The CDR3 DNA sequence: TGTGCCAGCAGCGTAGACGGGGTCGATGGCTACACCTTC.

The CDR3: CASSYLRTSGGESYNEQFF. The CDR3 DNA sequence: TGTGCCAGCAGTTACCTCCGGACTAGCGGGGGGGAGTCGTACAATGAGCAGTTCTTC. This chain joins TRBV7-2 and TRBJ2-1; 15 bases are shared with TRBD2. Germline V gives CDR1 SGHTA, CDR2 FQGNSA. J gave up 4 bases and V 6 bases, and 13 bases lay outside the gene matches. This CDR3 spans 19 amino acids.

The V gene is TRBV5-1, the J gene TRBJ1-1; D ambiguous. Germline assignment: CDR1 SGHRS and CDR2 YFSETQ. The V end lost 5 bases, the J end lost 4 bases, and 15 bases lay between the germline ends. This CDR3 has 14 residues. CDR3 region: CASSWEGAGTEAFF. As DNA, the CDR3 is TGCGCCAGCAGTTGGGAGGGCGCGGGCACTGAAGCTTTCTTT.

This clone was detected once. This chain links TRBV24-1 with TRBJ2-2; 8 nucleotides agree with TRBD2. Losses at the gene ends were 4 bases for V and 5 bases for J; bases not matched to a gene: 5. The CDR3 sequence is 15 residues long. Germline CDR1 KGHDR, CDR2 SFDVKD. The CDR3 is CATSDGGVRTGELFF. The CDR3 coding sequence is TGTGCCACCAGTGACGGGGGGGTGAGGACCGGGGAGCTGTTTTTT.